The clone carrying this T cell receptor beta chain was seen more than once but under ten times. Its matching antigen is unknown. This sample is drawn from a study of T cell responses to AZD1222 COVID-19 vaccine. Study conclusions and caveats: Only a handful of AZD1222 recipients, more than five in all, had baseline seropositivity. The sample set comprised mostly white British donors with more females, and clonal diversity was possibly underestimated.

Whether given at about 4 or about 12 weeks, second doses were pooled. Data came from immunoSEQ multiplex PCR; TCRdb stores just in-frame clones and leaves some out. Among some 150,000 clones listed, approximately 90% were seen once. This material consisted of peripheral blood, taken 28 days after the second AZD1222 dose. The clonotype comes from an adult who received the AZD1222 COVID-19 vaccine.

The CDR3 sequence is CASSRITGHSGNTIYF. The CDR3, as DNA: TGTGCCAGCAGCCGTATAACAGGACACTCTGGAAACACCATATATTTT. The genes are TRBV3-1 (or the pseudogene TRBV3-2) and TRBJ1-3, with D perhaps TRBD1 (5 bases). Germline V gene lookup returns CDR1 LGHDT and CDR2 YNNKEL (reference sequence). This CDR3 has 16 residues. V gave up 4 bases and J gave up 0 bases, with 13 bases separating them.